Below, 23 T cell receptor beta chains from the same sample are listed, as sequenced in a study of blood T cell repertoires in COVID-19. The data were produced by immunoSEQ multiplex PCR, yet TCRdb's version contains in-frame clones alone and is incomplete. The sample carries a few hundred thousand clones, more than 85% recorded once. The specimen was PBMCs or T cells enriched from blood (not recorded which). These receptors came from a woman in her thirties who had recovered from COVID-19.

CDR3 protein: CASTDRNTEAFF. The CDR3 bases are TGTGCCAGCACAGATCGGAACACTGAAGCTTTCTTT. This sequence joins TRBV7-2 and TRBJ1-1, with no clear D. Germline V lookup: CDR1 SGHTA, CDR2 FQGNSA. The V end lost 7 bases, the J end lost 1 base, and 7 bases lay between the germline ends. The CDR3 has 12 residues.

The CDR3 sequence: CASSLTGGFNQPQHF. CDR3 nucleotides: TGTGCCAGCAGCCTCACAGGGGGCTTCAATCAGCCCCAGCATTTT. The chain links TRBV11-2 to TRBJ1-5, with 9 positions matching TRBD1. J lost 3 bases, V lost 5 bases, and 5 bases had no gene match. The CDR3 contains 15 residues. Germline loops: CDR1 SGHAT, CDR2 FQNNGV.

The V gene is TRBV3-1 (or the pseudogene TRBV3-2), the J gene TRBJ1-2, with D perhaps TRBD1 (5 bases). The germline CDR1 and CDR2 sequences are LGHDT and YNNKEL (reference sequence). The CDR3 length is 17 residues. V lost 0 bases and J 3 bases, leaving 17 bases between the germline ends. CDR3 residues: CASSQDLRAGEDYGYTF. The CDR3 DNA reads as TGTGCCAGCAGCCAAGATTTGAGGGCGGGGGAAGACTATGGCTACACCTTC.

This clone came up once. Other DNA sequences of this sample code for an identical CDR3. The rearrangement links TRBV3-1 (or the pseudogene TRBV3-2) to TRBJ2-1; 8 nucleotides line up with TRBD1. V dropped 2 bases and J dropped 0; count of bases not matched to a gene: 0. CDR1 and CDR2 from the germline V gene are LGHDT and YNNKEL (reference sequence). This CDR3 region has 15 residues. Written as DNA, the CDR3 is TGTGCCAGCAGCCAAACAGGGGGCTCCTACAATGAGCAGTTCTTC. Translating gives CASSQTGGSYNEQFF.

The chain carries TRBV7-2 and TRBJ2-7; TRBD2 matches at 7 bases. Unmatched junction bases numbered 7, after V lost 3 bases and J lost 2 bases. This CDR3 region has 15 residues. Germline CDR1 reads SGHTA; CDR2 reads FQGNSA. The CDR3 region is CASSFRRDYTYEQYF. Written as DNA, the CDR3 is TGTGCCAGCAGCTTCAGGCGGGACTATACCTACGAGCAGTACTTC.

The chain recombines TRBV5-5 with TRBJ2-7, with D hard to call. CDR3 length: 14 residues. V gave up 6 bases and J gave up 1 base, with 14 bases separating them. Looked up from germline, CDR1 is SGHKS and CDR2 is YYEKEE (reference sequence). DNA for the CDR3: TGTGCCAGCACTTCGGTCAGGTGGTCCTACGAGCAGTACTTC. This codes for CASTSVRWSYEQYF.

In its sample, this clone was seen once. The chain uses TRBV20-1 and TRBJ1-2; D is unresolved. This CDR3 region has 13 residues. V was clipped by 3 bases and J by 4 bases, with 12 bases between them. CDR1 and CDR2 (germline): DFQATT, SNEGSKA (reference sequence). CDR3 DNA: TGCAGTGCTAGTATTGCCGGGGTCTATGGCTACACCTTC. Encoded protein: CSASIAGVYGYTF.

V gene TRBV9 combines with J gene TRBJ2-7; 7 nucleotides match TRBD2. This CDR3 has 16 residues. The V and J ends lost 0 bases and 3 bases, in that order; junction bases with no gene match: 9. The germline gives CDR1 SGDLS, CDR2 YYNGEE. The CDR3 reads CASSVGRREYRYEQYF. The DNA of the CDR3 is TGTGCCAGCAGCGTAGGAAGGCGGGAGTATCGCTACGAGCAGTACTTC.

Only a few counts were recorded for this clone. The J gene is TRBJ1-2, the V gene TRBV7-2, with D possibly being TRBD1 (5 bases). Germline CDR1 SGHTA, CDR2 FQGNSA. The CDR3 covers 14 residues. V gave up 5 bases and J gave up 0 bases, with 10 bases separating them. The CDR3 here is CASSPGISNYGYTF. The CDR3 DNA sequence: TGTGCCAGCAGCCCAGGGATTTCTAACTATGGCTACACCTTC. Supplemented by reference TRBV7-2 and TRBJ1-2, the full variable domain reads GAGVSQSPSNKVTEKGKDVELRCDPISGHTALYWYRQSLGQGLEFLIYFQGNSAPDKSGLPSDRFSAERTGGSVSTLTIQRTQQEDSAVYLCASSPGISNYGYTFGSGTRLTVV.

For this clone: The same CDR3 can be traced to other DNA sequences in this sample. The chain joins TRBV9 to TRBJ2-3; 7 nucleotides match TRBD2. V lost 0 bases and J lost 5; bases outside the gene matches: 3. Germline lookup yields CDR1 SGDLS and CDR2 YYNGEE. The CDR3 spans 14 residues. The CDR3 loop reads CASSVAGGGDTQYF. CDR3 DNA: TGTGCCAGCAGCGTAGCTGGGGGGGGAGATACGCAGTATTTT.

On this clone itself: The sample has other DNA sequences that encode this CDR3 too. The chain employs TRBV12-3 or TRBV12-4 and TRBJ1-2; weak D call: TRBD1 (5 bases). V lost 4 bases and J lost 8, with 11 bases in between. The CDR3 sequence is 12 residues long. The CDR3 coding sequence is TGTGCCAGCAGTTCAGGGTTAGGGGGCTACACCTTC. The encoded protein is CASSSGLGGYTF.

This chain uses TRBV2 with TRBJ2-2, with D possibly TRBD2 on 6 matching bases. This CDR3 comprises 14 residues. Germline CDR1 SNHLY, CDR2 FYNNEI. Trimming cost V 2 bases and J 6 bases, with 10 bases left between them. The CDR3 nucleotides read TGTGCCAGCAGTGAACGGGGGACCCCCGGGGAGCTGTTTTTT. Its protein product is CASSERGTPGELFF.

The J gene is TRBJ2-7, the V gene TRBV7-8; a weak D match, TRBD2 (6 bases). The CDR3 loop spans 14 amino acids. Trimming removed 5 bases at V and 2 bases at J, with 13 bases between. Germline V gives CDR1 SGHVS, CDR2 FQNEAQ. CDR3: CASSQAGGTYEQYF. For the CDR3, the DNA is TGTGCCAGCAGCCAAGCCGGGGGAACCTACGAGCAGTACTTC. The full variable domain, in which reference TRBV7-8 and TRBJ2-7 provide the parts outside the CDR3, is GAGVSQSPRYKVAKRGQDVALRCDPISGHVSLFWYQQALGQGPEFLTYFQNEAQLDKSGLPSDRFFAERPEGSVSTLKIQRTQQEDSAVYLCASSQAGGTYEQYFGPGTRLTVT.

The V and J genes are TRBV7-2 and TRBJ2-5; D not certain. Germline loops: CDR1 SGHTA, CDR2 FQGNSA. Trimming left V 5 bases short and J 4 bases short, with 11 bases between. The CDR3 runs 13 residues. CDR3 protein: CASSPERRETQYF. The CDR3 bases are TGTGCCAGCAGCCCGGAAAGGAGAGAGACCCAGTACTTC.

Written as DNA, the CDR3 is TGTGCCAGCAGCCAAACTTCGGTGAACACTGAAGCTTTCTTT. This encodes CASSQTSVNTEAFF. The chain links TRBV3-1 (or the pseudogene TRBV3-2) to TRBJ1-1; D is unclear. The CDR3 sequence is 14 residues long. Trimming cost V 2 bases and J 0 bases, with 7 bases left between them. The germline CDR1 and CDR2 sequences are LGHDT and YNNKEL (reference sequence).

The J gene is TRBJ2-7, the V gene TRBV6-1; D perhaps matches TRBD1 (6 bases). The CDR3 extends over 15 amino acids. The V and J ends lost 4 bases and 2 bases respectively, with 15 bases between them. CDR1 MNHNS and CDR2 SASEGT come from the germline V gene. CDR3 sequence reads: CASSGRQVTTYEQYF. For the CDR3, the DNA is TGTGCCAGCAGTGGAAGACAGGTCACCACCTACGAGCAGTACTTC.

The rearrangement joins TRBV7-9 to TRBJ2-2; D remains unclear. Germline CDR1 is SEHNR and CDR2 is FQNEAQ (reference sequence). This CDR3 comprises 14 residues. V was shortened by 2 bases and J by 8 bases, with 12 bases between the two germline ends. CDR3 nucleotide sequence: TGTGCCAGCAGCTTATCCGAATGGCAGGGGGAGCTGTTTTTT. Translated: CASSLSEWQGELFF.

The chain is built from TRBV11-2 and TRBJ2-1; tentative D call: TRBD2 (6 bases). The germline V gene encodes CDR1 SGHAT and CDR2 FQNNGV. The CDR3 is made up of 14 amino acids. Trimming took off 3 bases at V and 6 bases at J, with 12 bases between the two ends. In nucleotides, the CDR3 is TGTGCCAGCAGCTTGGGTAGCGGTGGCAATGAGCAGTTCTTC. This codes for CASSLGSGGNEQFF.

The rearrangement links TRBV29-1 to TRBJ1-1; possibly TRBD1 for D (5 bases). Trimming shortened V by 7 bases and J by 6 bases, and 12 bases separated the two germline ends. This CDR3 region has 11 residues. The germline V gene has CDR1 SQVTM and CDR2 ANQGSEA. In DNA, the CDR3 is TGCAGCGGTGTCGACAGCTCTGAAGCTTTCTTT. It translates to CSGVDSSEAFF.

This sequence joins TRBV18 and TRBJ1-1; 8 bases agree with TRBD1. The V segment lost 4 bases and the J segment 7 bases; nucleotides outside the gene matches: 5. Germline V gene data show CDR1 as KGHSH and CDR2 as LQKENI. The CDR3 totals 13 residues. The CDR3 loop reads CASSRAGQGEAFF. The CDR3 DNA reads TGTGCCAGCTCACGAGCCGGACAGGGTGAAGCTTTCTTT. Based on the CDR3 plus reference TRBV18 and TRBJ1-1, the full variable domain is NAGVMQNPRHLVRRRGQEARLRCSPMKGHSHVYWYRQLPEEGLKFMVYLQKENIIDESGMPKERFSAEFPKEGPSILRIQQVVRGDSAAYFCASSRAGQGEAFFGQGTRLTVV.

This chain uses TRBV12-3 or TRBV12-4 with TRBJ2-3, with TRBD1 as a possible D gene (6 bases). The CDR3 sequence is 13 residues long. Trimming took off 2 bases at V and 10 bases at J, with 13 bases between the two ends. CDR3: CASSLQGPRAQYF. The CDR3 nucleotides are TGTGCCAGCAGTTTACAGGGGCCCCGTGCGCAGTATTTT.

The gene calls are TRBV30 and TRBJ2-2, with D unclear. CDR1 is GTSNPN and CDR2 is SVGIG in the germline V gene (reference sequence). The CDR3 covers 15 residues. Between the trimmed V and J ends, which lost 1 base and 0 bases, there was a span of 9 bases. The CDR3 DNA sequence: TGTGCCTGGAGTGGAGTAGACACGAACACCGGGGAGCTGTTTTTT. Its translation: CAWSGVDTNTGELFF.

The J gene is TRBJ1-2, the V gene TRBV28; no clear D. Germline V gene data show CDR1 as MDHEN and CDR2 as SYDVKM. This CDR3 is built from 8 residues. Here the CDR3 reads CAQYGYTF. CDR3 coding DNA: TGTGCACAATATGGCTACACCTTC.